Described below is a single T cell receptor beta chain sequence and its context. The CDR3 is made up of 13 amino acids. Germline CDR1 is MNHEY and CDR2 is SVGAGI. V lost 5 bases to trimming and J lost 10 bases; unmatched junction nucleotides: 9. Unsorted bulk tissue of about 18-32 mg yielded co-extracted RNA and DNA. TCR beta cDNA came from about 470 ng total RNA, primed with a constant-region primer. The TCR beta library was amplified through three nested multiplex PCR rounds in a modified ARM-PCR procedure. TRBV1-TRBV30 forward and Cbeta reverse primers drove the first two approximately 11-cycle rounds. TCRdb re-derived calls from the multiplex PCR reads in MiXCR, one entry per CDR3 protein. The sample contains around 29,000 distinct CDR3 sequences, roughly 77% of which appear only once. This specimen belongs to a study of tumor-infiltrating lymphocytes in primary liver carcinoma.

The V call is TRBV6-5, the J call TRBJ2-5; 8 nucleotides line up with TRBD1. This TCR came from a woman between 25 and 40 years old with primary liver carcinoma and hepatitis B virus infection. Sequencing was done on a sample of liver tumor tissue from sampling region 3. Sample subset: tumor region T3, left-lateral pole. The CDR3 region is CASSIGRGLVQYF. CDR3 DNA: TGTGCCAGCAGTATCGGCAGGGGGCTGGTCCAGTACTTC.